The rows below give T cell receptor beta chains drawn from one sample of a study of cytomegalovirus exposure and HLA in healthy donors. The data were produced by immunoSEQ multiplex PCR, yet TCRdb's version contains in-frame clones alone and is incomplete. The sample has about 250,000 clones; around 80% are singletons. The sequenced material came from PBMCs. Receptors originate from a boy younger than 18 in good health and CMV-seronegative. CDR3s include the opening cysteine and the closing phenylalanine or tryptophan. Each record gives: D gene, J gene, clone size, V gene, CDR3 protein, CDR3 DNA. The D gene is left open where the match is weak. For some rows the clone size is stated as once, few or many, or as a class when expanded; others skip it.

D gene: .; J gene: TRBJ1-2; clone size: .; V gene: TRBV5-1; CDR3 protein: CASSSGTGDYGYTF; CDR3 DNA: TGCGCCAGCAGCTCCGGGACGGGAGACTATGGCTACACCTTC
D gene: .; J gene: TRBJ1-2; clone size: few; V gene: TRBV29-1; CDR3 protein: CSTAGAQTNYGYTF; CDR3 DNA: TGCAGCACCGCAGGGGCCCAGACTAACTATGGCTACACCTTC
D gene: .; J gene: TRBJ1-2; clone size: .; V gene: TRBV7-2; CDR3 protein: CASSAPPEVLSTF; CDR3 DNA: TGTGCCAGCAGCGCGCCCCCCGAGGTGTTGTCAACCTTC
D gene: .; J gene: TRBJ1-2; clone size: .; V gene: TRBV2; CDR3 protein: CASSRGRTDTYGYTF; CDR3 DNA: TGTGCCAGCAGCAGGGGCCGGACAGATACTTATGGCTACACCTTC
D gene: TRBD2; J gene: TRBJ2-7; clone size: few; V gene: TRBV19; CDR3 protein: CASSISGKSYEQYF; CDR3 DNA: TGTGCCAGTAGTATTAGCGGGAAGTCCTACGAGCAGTACTTC
D gene: TRBD1; J gene: TRBJ2-7; clone size: .; V gene: TRBV29-1; CDR3 protein: CSVAPGQGRYEQYF; CDR3 DNA: TGCAGCGTTGCCCCGGGACAGGGACGCTACGAGCAGTACTTC
D gene: TRBD2; J gene: TRBJ2-7; clone size: .; V gene: TRBV13; CDR3 protein: CASSLGLAPTYEQYF; CDR3 DNA: TGTGCCAGCAGCTTGGGACTAGCACCTACCTACGAGCAGTACTTC
D gene: TRBD1; J gene: TRBJ2-6; clone size: .; V gene: TRBV11-2; CDR3 protein: CASSTYRGESGANVLTF; CDR3 DNA: TGTGCCAGCAGCACGTACAGGGGGGAGTCTGGGGCCAACGTCCTGACTTTC
D gene: TRBD1; J gene: TRBJ1-1; clone size: few; V gene: TRBV29-1; CDR3 protein: CSVPRTGGKGEAFF; CDR3 DNA: TGCAGCGTGCCTAGGACAGGCGGGAAGGGTGAAGCTTTCTTT
D gene: .; J gene: TRBJ2-5; clone size: .; V gene: TRBV5-1; CDR3 protein: CASSDREKETQYF; CDR3 DNA: TGCGCCAGCAGTGACCGGGAAAAAGAGACCCAGTACTTC
D gene: .; J gene: TRBJ2-7; clone size: .; V gene: TRBV11-1; CDR3 protein: CASSLNVPEDYEQYF; CDR3 DNA: TGTGCCAGCAGCTTAAATGTTCCGGAGGACTACGAGCAGTACTTC
D gene: .; J gene: TRBJ1-4; clone size: .; V gene: TRBV2; CDR3 protein: CASIRGRANEKLFF; CDR3 DNA: TGTGCCAGCATCAGGGGCAGGGCTAATGAAAAACTGTTTTTT
D gene: TRBD1; J gene: TRBJ1-1; clone size: .; V gene: TRBV7-2; CDR3 protein: CASSFGSQGATEAFF; CDR3 DNA: TGTGCCAGCAGCTTTGGGAGCCAGGGGGCCACTGAAGCTTTCTTT
D gene: TRBD2; J gene: TRBJ2-3; clone size: .; V gene: TRBV6-1; CDR3 protein: CASRGGTSGGDTQYF; CDR3 DNA: TGTGCCAGCAGGGGGGGGACTAGCGGGGGAGATACGCAGTATTTT
D gene: .; J gene: TRBJ2-1; clone size: once; V gene: TRBV5-1; CDR3 protein: CASSSSSVSSYNEQFF; CDR3 DNA: TGCGCCAGCAGCTCCTCTTCGGTGAGCTCCTACAATGAGCAGTTCTTC
D gene: TRBD1; J gene: TRBJ1-2; clone size: few; V gene: TRBV10-2; CDR3 protein: CASKGDREVDGYTF; CDR3 DNA: TGCGCCAGCAAGGGAGACAGGGAAGTTGATGGCTACACCTTC